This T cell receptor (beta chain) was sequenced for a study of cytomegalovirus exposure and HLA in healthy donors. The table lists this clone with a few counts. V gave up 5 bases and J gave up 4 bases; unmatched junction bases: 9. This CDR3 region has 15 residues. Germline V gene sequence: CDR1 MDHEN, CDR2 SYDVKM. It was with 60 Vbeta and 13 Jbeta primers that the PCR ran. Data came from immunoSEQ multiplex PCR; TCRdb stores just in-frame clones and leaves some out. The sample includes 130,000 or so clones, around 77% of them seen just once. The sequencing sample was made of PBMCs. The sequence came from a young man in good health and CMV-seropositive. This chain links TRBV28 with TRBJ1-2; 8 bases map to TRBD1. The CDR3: CASSRTGQSGYGYTF. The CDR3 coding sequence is TGTGCCAGCAGTAGGACAGGGCAATCCGGCTATGGCTACACCTTC.